Following are 9 T cell receptor beta chains from one sample sequenced in a study of persistence of HIV-infected CD4 T cells (dated by TCRdb to between 2020 and 2021). The immunoSEQ hsTCRB assay version 4 in survey mode was used to sequence TCRbeta repertoires from genomic DNA. TCRdb limited this immuneACCESS table to in-frame rearrangements with V and J called. A share of clones is missing; checked studies link under half to unresolved V genes, and the rest is unexplained. The sample table lists some 40,000 clones, 80% to 95% of them with a count of one. The ten most abundant clones make up around 2% of the sample. No cognate antigen is known for these TCRs. What the treatment or condition label conveys for this sample: suppressive antiretroviral therapy. Cells were stimulated with anti-CD3/anti-CD28 magnetic beads as a nonspecific positive control representing the CD4+ T cell repertoire. Responding CD4+ T cells were sorted on the basis of upregulation of both CD40 ligand and CD69.

The material was CD4+ T cells sorted from PBMCs after approximately 19-hour stimulation, obtained from a patient who received antiretroviral therapy. The cell subset or site label, as the study defines it: CD40L+CD69+ CD4 T cells responding to anti-CD3/anti-CD28 beads, representing the overall repertoire. These receptors originate from an adult man with HIV who was CMV-seropositive.

The chain recombines TRBV2 with TRBJ2-7, with TRBD2 matching over 11 bases. V lost 4 bases to trimming and J lost 2 bases; unmatched junction nucleotides: 1. The CDR3 contains 14 residues. CDR1 SNHLY and CDR2 FYNNEI come from the germline V gene. Here the CDR3 reads CASSVAGGTYEQYF. The CDR3 DNA reads TGTGCCAGCAGTGTAGCGGGGGGGACCTACGAGCAGTACTTC.

The chain has TRBV4-2 and TRBJ2-3, with 8 nucleotides matching TRBD1. In germline, CDR1 is LGHNA, CDR2 YNFKEQ. Trimming removed 4 bases from V and 6 bases from J; junction bases left unmatched: 12. The CDR3 spans 16 residues. The CDR3 protein is CASSRLEGQGYDTQYF. CDR3 in DNA: TGTGCCAGCAGCCGCCTGGAAGGACAGGGATACGATACGCAGTATTTT.

The genes are TRBV3-1 (or the pseudogene TRBV3-2) and TRBJ1-1, with no clear D. Germline CDR1 and CDR2: LGHDT and YNNKEL (reference sequence). The CDR3 has 11 amino acids. V gave up 0 bases and J gave up 7 bases, with 3 bases separating them. The CDR3 reads CASSQDSEAFF. CDR3 coding DNA: TGTGCCAGCAGCCAAGACAGTGAAGCTTTCTTT.

In its sample, this clone was seen a few times. The chain uses TRBV3-1 (or the pseudogene TRBV3-2) and TRBJ1-6; D gene uncertain. The ends were cut back, 7 bases at V and 10 bases at J, with 20 bases in the middle. Germline-derived CDR1 and CDR2 are LGHDT and YNNKEL (reference sequence). The length of the CDR3 is 15 residues. The CDR3 protein is CASTQTIGGGSPLHF. In DNA form, the CDR3 reads TGTGCCAGCACCCAGACAATTGGAGGAGGGTCACCCCTCCACTTT.

This clone was seen just once. V gene TRBV27 combines with J gene TRBJ2-7; D is possibly TRBD1 or TRBD2 (5 bases each). Per germline, CDR1 MNHEY and CDR2 SMNVEV (reference sequence). Trimming cost V 4 bases and J 4 bases, with 14 bases left between them. The CDR3 is made up of 14 amino acids. The CDR3 region has the DNA TGTGCCAGCAGTTCTTGGGGCCGGACTTACGAGCAGTACTTC. Translation gives CASSSWGRTYEQYF.

The chain combines TRBV7-2 with TRBJ1-2; TRBD1 matches 10 bases. V dropped 1 base and J dropped 7; count of bases not matched to a gene: 9. Germline CDR1 and CDR2: SGHTA and FQGNSA. The CDR3 runs 16 residues. CDR3 coding DNA: TGTGCCAGCAGCTTAGAGGTGGACAGGGGGATGCGTGGCTACACCTTC. Protein sequence: CASSLEVDRGMRGYTF.

The V gene is TRBV5-8, the J gene TRBJ2-2; D is perhaps TRBD2 (6 bases). Germline CDR1 is SGHTS and CDR2 is YDEGEE. The CDR3 has 15 residues. The V end lost 4 bases, the J end lost 3 bases, and 13 bases lay between the germline ends. CDR3 DNA: TGTGCCAGCAGCCCAGGGTGGGAGGACACCGGGGAGCTGTTTTTT. It translates to CASSPGWEDTGELFF. Combining the CDR3 with reference TRBV5-8 and TRBJ2-2 gives the whole variable domain EAGVTQSPTHLIKTRGQQATLRCSPISGHTSVYWYQQALGLGLQFLLWYDEGEERNRGNFPPRFSGRQFPNYSSELNVNALELEDSALYLCASSPGWEDTGELFFGEGSRLTVL.

This sequence joins TRBV27 and TRBJ2-7; 8 bases fit TRBD1. The CDR3 totals 14 residues. V shed 0 bases and J 3 bases; nucleotides not matched to a gene: 1. Germline V gene lookup returns CDR1 MNHEY and CDR2 SMNVEV (reference sequence). The CDR3 is CASSLSDRGYEQYF. For the CDR3, the DNA is TGTGCCAGCAGTTTATCAGACAGGGGCTACGAGCAGTACTTC.

In the case of this clone: Other DNA sequences within the sample encode an identical CDR3. This chain connects TRBV5-1 to TRBJ2-2; the D is unclear. The V and J ends lost 0 bases and 2 bases respectively, with 5 bases between them. The CDR3 loop spans 14 amino acids. Germline values: CDR1 SGHRS, CDR2 YFSETQ. The CDR3 loop reads CASSLEGNTGELFF. The CDR3 nucleotides are TGCGCCAGCAGCTTGGAAGGAAACACCGGGGAGCTGTTTTTT.